Shown below are 27 T cell receptor beta chains from a single sample sequenced in a study of blood T cell repertoires in COVID-19. Sequencing used immunoSEQ multiplex PCR; TCRdb keeps in-frame clones, though not all of them. The table lists a few hundred thousand clones, around 90% of them singletons. The sample was peripheral blood. The source of these receptors is a man younger than 35 who had recovered from COVID-19.

This clone was seen a handful of times. The chain employs TRBV5-1 and TRBJ2-2; D is possibly TRBD1 (6 bases). Per germline, CDR1 SGHRS and CDR2 YFSETQ. The CDR3 covers 18 residues. Trimming stripped 4 bases from V and 2 bases from J, with 21 bases between. CDR3 nucleotide sequence: TGCGCCAGCAGCAACACCTATTACCGGGACATCAACACCGGGGAGCTGTTTTTT. Translation gives CASSNTYYRDINTGELFF. Variable domain in full (rest from reference TRBV5-1 and TRBJ2-2): KAGVTQTPRYLIKTRGQQVTLSCSPISGHRSVSWYQQTPGQGLQFLFEYFSETQRNKGNFPGRFSGRQFSNSRSEMNVSTLELGDSALYLCASSNTYYRDINTGELFFGEGSRLTVL.

The chain joins TRBV7-9 to TRBJ2-7; 7 positions agree with TRBD1. The CDR3 is 15 residues long. Trimming took 5 bases from V and 0 from J; bases not matched to a gene: 7. CDR1 and CDR2 from the germline V gene are SEHNR and FQNEAQ (reference sequence). This CDR3 is CASSPNWDSSYEQYF. In DNA, the CDR3 is TGTGCCAGCAGCCCCAACTGGGACAGCTCCTACGAGCAGTACTTC.

The gene calls are TRBV3-1 (or the pseudogene TRBV3-2) and TRBJ1-6; D unclear. Germline V gives CDR1 LGHDT, CDR2 YNNKEL (reference sequence). V lost 1 base and J lost 11, with 12 bases in between. The CDR3 extends over 14 amino acids. In DNA, the CDR3 is TGTGCCAGCAGCCAAGCGGCGGGTTTCGCACCCCTCCACTTT. It encodes CASSQAAGFAPLHF.

The chain combines TRBV4-3 with TRBJ1-2; no definite D call. CDR3 length: 15 residues. V shed 0 bases and J shed 8 bases, with 16 bases lying between them. The V gene's germline CDR1 is LGHNA and CDR2 YSLEER. The CDR3 here is CASSQDRGGLDGYTF. In DNA form, the CDR3 reads TGCGCCAGCAGCCAAGACCGGGGAGGGTTGGACGGCTACACCTTC.

V usage is TRBV6-1 and J usage is TRBJ2-3, with D unclear. The CDR3 consists of 13 residues. V lost 3 bases to trimming and J lost 4 bases, with 8 bases between them. Germline assignment: CDR1 MNHNS and CDR2 SASEGT. The CDR3 sequence: CASSELEPDTQYF. The CDR3 DNA reads TGTGCCAGCAGTGAGTTGGAGCCAGATACGCAGTATTTT.

V is TRBV18 and J is TRBJ2-2; D uncertain. With 3 bases removed from V and 2 bases from J, the gap between germline ends came to 10 bases. The germline gives CDR1 KGHSH, CDR2 LQKENI. The CDR3 has 15 amino acids. CDR3: CASSPQQTNTGELFF. In DNA form, the CDR3 reads TGTGCCAGCTCACCCCAACAGACCAACACCGGGGAGCTGTTTTTT.

Regarding this clone: The identical CDR3 is also encoded by other nucleotide sequences in the sample. The rearrangement links TRBV6-2 or TRBV6-3 to TRBJ2-7, with D unresolved. CDR1 is MNHEY, CDR2 SVGEGT, per germline. V shed 5 bases and J shed 3 bases, with 5 bases lying between them. The CDR3 runs 11 residues. In DNA form, the CDR3 reads TGTGCCAGCAGTCACAGCTACGAGCAGTACTTC. Translated: CASSHSYEQYF.

The genes are TRBV7-8 and TRBJ2-7; the D gene is possibly TRBD2 (6 bases). CDR1 and CDR2 from the germline V gene are SGHVS and FQNEAQ. The CDR3 sequence is 13 residues long. The V and J ends lost 2 bases and 5 bases respectively, with 10 bases between them. The CDR3 DNA follows: TGTGCCAGCAGCTTAAGTCAGCGGGACGAGCAGTACTTC. This encodes CASSLSQRDEQYF.

The chain uses TRBV7-9 and TRBJ2-3; D may be TRBD2 (7 bases). The CDR3 consists of 14 residues. V was shortened by 5 bases and J by 2 bases, with 11 bases between the two germline ends. Germline V gene lookup returns CDR1 SEHNR and CDR2 FQNEAQ (reference sequence). The CDR3 sequence: CASSGGAFTDTQYF. CDR3 nucleotides: TGTGCCAGCAGCGGGGGGGCTTTCACAGATACGCAGTATTTT.

The chain links TRBV4-2 to TRBJ2-2; no clear D. Germline-derived CDR1 and CDR2 are LGHNA and YNFKEQ. The CDR3 consists of 14 residues. V lost 0 bases and J lost 5, with 7 bases in between. The CDR3, as DNA: TGTGCCAGCAGCCAAGAGGTCGGGACCGGGGAGCTGTTTTTT. Amino acids: CASSQEVGTGELFF.

The rearrangement uses TRBV10-3 and TRBJ2-2, with 11 positions matching TRBD2. V lost 3 bases to trimming and J lost 4 bases; unmatched junction nucleotides: 7. Per germline, CDR1 ENHRY and CDR2 SYGVKD. This CDR3 is built from 17 residues. CDR3 protein: CAISESTSGRGTGELFF. The DNA for the CDR3 is TGTGCCATCAGTGAATCTACTAGCGGGAGAGGCACCGGGGAGCTGTTTTTT.

V and J are TRBV11-3 and TRBJ2-1; D may be TRBD2 (6 bases). Per germline, CDR1 SGHNT and CDR2 YENEEA. This CDR3 has 16 residues. V was clipped by 5 bases and J by 2 bases, with 16 bases between them. The CDR3 DNA sequence: TGTGCCAGCAGCGCGACGGGGGTGGTTACCTACAATGAGCAGTTCTTC. Translating it yields CASSATGVVTYNEQFF. Full variable domain (outside the CDR3, taken from reference TRBV11-3 and TRBJ2-1): EAGVVQSPRYKIIEKKQPVAFWCNPISGHNTLYWYLQNLGQGPELLIRYENEEAVDDSQLPKDRFSAERLKGVDSTLKIQPAELGDSAVYLCASSATGVVTYNEQFFGPGTRLTVL.

This chain uses TRBV19 with TRBJ1-2; the D gene is possibly TRBD1 (6 bases). CDR1 is LNHDA, CDR2 SQIVND, per germline (reference sequence). The CDR3 is made up of 14 amino acids. Trimming removed 5 bases at V and 2 bases at J, with 12 bases between. The CDR3 DNA is TGTGCCAGTAGTCGTCCGGGGGGCAACTATGGCTACACCTTC. This gives the protein CASSRPGGNYGYTF. The variable domain in full, completed from reference TRBV19 and TRBJ1-2, reads DGGITQSPKYLFRKEGQNVTLSCEQNLNHDAMYWYRQDPGQGLRLIYYSQIVNDFQKGDIAEGYSVSREKKESFPLTVTSAQKNPTAFYLCASSRPGGNYGYTFGSGTRLTVV.

The chain links TRBV7-9 to TRBJ1-2; the match to TRBD1 covers 10 bases. Germline loops: CDR1 SEHNR, CDR2 FQNEAQ (reference sequence). Losses at the gene ends were 5 bases for V and 5 bases for J; bases not matched to a gene: 20. The CDR3 spans 19 residues. The CDR3 region has the DNA TGTGCCAGCAGCCCAATCCAGAATTTAAGACAGGGGGCCCAGTATGGCTACACCTTC. Translation: CASSPIQNLRQGAQYGYTF.

V usage is TRBV18 and J usage is TRBJ1-2, with 7 bases matching TRBD1. The length of the CDR3 is 15 residues. The V segment lost 8 bases and the J segment 0 bases; nucleotides outside the gene matches: 9. Germline V gene lookup returns CDR1 KGHSH and CDR2 LQKENI. CDR3 coding DNA: TGTGCCAGCGGGGACAGAGATTACGCTAACTATGGCTACACCTTC. It codes for CASGDRDYANYGYTF. Complete variable domain (other parts from reference TRBV18 and TRBJ1-2): NAGVMQNPRHLVRRRGQEARLRCSPMKGHSHVYWYRQLPEEGLKFMVYLQKENIIDESGMPKERFSAEFPKEGPSILRIQQVVRGDSAAYFCASGDRDYANYGYTFGSGTRLTVV.

The genes are TRBV6-5 and TRBJ1-1; a weak D match, TRBD1 (6 bases). Trimming stripped 0 bases from V and 6 bases from J, with 14 bases between. The germline CDR1 and CDR2 sequences are MNHEY and SVGAGI. There are 15 residues in the CDR3. This chain's CDR3 is CASSYSFTGKAEAFF. The CDR3 DNA follows: TGTGCCAGCAGTTACTCTTTTACAGGGAAGGCTGAAGCTTTCTTT.

The V and J genes are TRBV6-5 and TRBJ2-2; 13 bases map to TRBD2. J lost 4 bases, V lost 8 bases, and 1 base had no gene match. The CDR3 is 14 amino acids. CDR1 and CDR2 from the germline V gene are MNHEY and SVGAGI. The DNA for the CDR3 is TGTGCCAGCGGACTAGCGGGAGCCACCGGGGAGCTGTTTTTT. This sequence encodes CASGLAGATGELFF.

The chain combines TRBV3-1 (or the pseudogene TRBV3-2) with TRBJ2-1; a possible D gene is TRBD1 (6 bases). There are 16 residues in the CDR3. CDR1 LGHDT and CDR2 YNNKEL come from the germline V gene (reference sequence). V was pared by 4 bases and J by 7 bases, with 20 bases between. The CDR3 DNA sequence: TGTGCCAGCAGCCCCCGGTTAGGGGGTGTGGGGAATGAGCAGTTCTTC. The encoded protein is CASSPRLGGVGNEQFF.

For the CDR3, the DNA is TGCAGCGTAGGACAGGCCGCGAAAGCTTTCTTT. Its translation: CSVGQAAKAFF. This chain connects TRBV29-1 to TRBJ1-1, with 7 bases lining up with TRBD1. The CDR3 runs 11 residues. With 6 bases clipped from V and 9 bases from J, the junction kept 7 bases outside the gene matches. Germline V gene data show CDR1 as SQVTM and CDR2 as ANQGSEA.

The rearrangement links TRBV7-7 to TRBJ2-5; TRBD2 agrees at 8 bases. The CDR3 sequence is 13 residues long. V gave up 5 bases and J gave up 3 bases; unmatched junction bases: 2. The V gene's germline CDR1 is SSHAT and CDR2 FNYEAQ (reference sequence). The CDR3 DNA is TGTGCCAGCAGCACACTAGCGGAAGAGACCCAGTACTTC. Encoded protein: CASSTLAEETQYF.

The chain has TRBV27 and TRBJ2-3; 11 nucleotides match TRBD2. Per germline, CDR1 MNHEY and CDR2 SMNVEV (reference sequence). The CDR3 contains 19 residues. V shed 3 bases, J shed 6 bases, and the junction held 17 bases outside the gene matches. The CDR3 DNA reads as TGTGCCAGCAGTTTCCTTCCGGGACTAGCGGCGGACTTGGTGGATACGCAGTATTTT. This encodes CASSFLPGLAADLVDTQYF.

CDR3 amino acids: CASSRSTVSLYGYTF. The CDR3 coding sequence is TGTGCCAGCAGCCGTAGCACGGTTTCCCTCTATGGCTACACCTTC. This chain joins TRBV7-9 and TRBJ1-2; D gene ambiguous. This CDR3 has 15 amino acids. V was pared by 5 bases and J by 4 bases, with 17 bases between. The germline V gene encodes CDR1 SEHNR and CDR2 FQNEAQ (reference sequence).

CDR3 sequence: CASSEAGHEAFF. The CDR3 bases are TGCGCCAGCAGTGAGGCGGGGCATGAAGCTTTCTTT. V usage is TRBV10-2 and J usage is TRBJ1-1, with D possibly matching TRBD1 (5 bases). The V gene's germline CDR1 is WSHSY and CDR2 SAAADI. The CDR3 has 12 amino acids. The V and J ends lost 2 bases and 7 bases respectively, with 8 bases between them.

The chain combines TRBV7-2 with TRBJ2-1, with TRBD1 matching over 7 bases. Germline V CDR1 and CDR2: SGHTA, FQGNSA. Germline trimming cut 0 bases from V and 0 bases from J; bases unmatched to any gene: 5. The CDR3 covers 17 residues. The CDR3, as DNA: TGTGCCAGCAGCTTAGCGGGACAGTCAAGCTCCTACAATGAGCAGTTCTTC. It encodes CASSLAGQSSSYNEQFF.

The V gene is TRBV7-8, the J gene TRBJ2-1; 7 bases align to TRBD1. The CDR3 sequence is 14 residues long. The germline V gene encodes CDR1 SGHVS and CDR2 FQNEAQ. V lost 3 bases and J lost 6; bases outside the gene matches: 5. The CDR3 sequence: CASSFVTGSNEQFF. Written as DNA, the CDR3 is TGTGCCAGCAGCTTCGTGACAGGGTCCAATGAGCAGTTCTTC.

The chain recombines TRBV19 with TRBJ2-2; the D gene is possibly TRBD2 (6 bases). The length of the CDR3 is 17 residues. V lost 6 bases to trimming and J lost 1 base, with 18 bases between them. The germline V gene encodes CDR1 LNHDA and CDR2 SQIVND (reference sequence). The CDR3 nucleotides read TGTGCCAGTAGCTTTTTTGACCTTAGCGGGAACACCGGGGAGCTGTTTTTT. This sequence encodes CASSFFDLSGNTGELFF. Looking up the rest from reference TRBV19 and TRBJ2-2 gives the full variable domain: DGGITQSPKYLFRKEGQNVTLSCEQNLNHDAMYWYRQDPGQGLRLIYYSQIVNDFQKGDIAEGYSVSREKKESFPLTVTSAQKNPTAFYLCASSFFDLSGNTGELFFGEGSRLTVL.

The DNA for the CDR3 is TGTGCCTGGAGTGGATTGGGGGGTTACACTGAAGCTTTCTTT. Residues: CAWSGLGGYTEAFF. This chain connects TRBV30 to TRBJ1-1; D is perhaps TRBD1 (5 bases). The CDR3 is 14 amino acids. V was trimmed by 1 base and J by 3 bases, leaving 12 bases between them. Per germline, CDR1 GTSNPN and CDR2 SVGIG (reference sequence).